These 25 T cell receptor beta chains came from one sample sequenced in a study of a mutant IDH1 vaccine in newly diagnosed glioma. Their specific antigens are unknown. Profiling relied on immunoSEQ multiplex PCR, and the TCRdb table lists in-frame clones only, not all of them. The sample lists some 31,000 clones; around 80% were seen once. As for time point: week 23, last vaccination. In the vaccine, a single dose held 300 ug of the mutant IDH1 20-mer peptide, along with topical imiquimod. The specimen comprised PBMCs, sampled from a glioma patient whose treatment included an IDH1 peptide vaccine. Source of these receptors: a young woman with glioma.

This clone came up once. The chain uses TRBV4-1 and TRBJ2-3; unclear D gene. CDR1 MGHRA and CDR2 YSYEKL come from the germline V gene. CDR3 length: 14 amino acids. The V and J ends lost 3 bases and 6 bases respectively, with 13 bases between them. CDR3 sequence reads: CASSQAVGSDTQYF. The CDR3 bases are TGCGCCAGCAGCCAGGCCGTTGGGTCCGATACGCAGTATTTT.

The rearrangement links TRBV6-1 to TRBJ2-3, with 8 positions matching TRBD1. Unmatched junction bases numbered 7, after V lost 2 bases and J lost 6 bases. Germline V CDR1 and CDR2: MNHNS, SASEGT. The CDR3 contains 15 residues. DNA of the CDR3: TGTGCCAGCAGTGAAATGGGACAGGCCACGGATACGCAGTATTTT. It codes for CASSEMGQATDTQYF.

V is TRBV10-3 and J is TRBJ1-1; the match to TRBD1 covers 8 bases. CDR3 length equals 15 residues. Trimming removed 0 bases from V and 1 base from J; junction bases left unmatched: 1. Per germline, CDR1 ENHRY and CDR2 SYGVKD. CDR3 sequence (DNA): TGTGCCATCAGTGAGTCAACAGGGGGGAACACTGAAGCTTTCTTT. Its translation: CAISESTGGNTEAFF.

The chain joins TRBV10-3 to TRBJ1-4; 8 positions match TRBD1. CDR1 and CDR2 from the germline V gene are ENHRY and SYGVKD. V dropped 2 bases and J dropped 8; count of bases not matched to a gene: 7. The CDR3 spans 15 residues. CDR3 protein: CAISEAGQGGEKLFF. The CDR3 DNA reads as TGTGCCATCAGTGAGGCCGGACAGGGAGGAGAAAAACTGTTTTTT.

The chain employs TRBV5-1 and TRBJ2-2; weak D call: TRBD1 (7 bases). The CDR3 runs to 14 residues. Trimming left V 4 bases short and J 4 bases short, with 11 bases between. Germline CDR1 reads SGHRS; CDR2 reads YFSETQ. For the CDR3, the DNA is TGCGCCAGCAGCCCGGAGGGGGCCACCGGGGAGCTGTTTTTT. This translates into CASSPEGATGELFF.

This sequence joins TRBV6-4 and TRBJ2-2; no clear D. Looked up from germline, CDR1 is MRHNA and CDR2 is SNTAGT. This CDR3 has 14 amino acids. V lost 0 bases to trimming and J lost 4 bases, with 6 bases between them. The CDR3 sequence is CASSDSGSTGELFF. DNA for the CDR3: TGTGCCAGCAGTGACTCAGGCAGCACCGGGGAGCTGTTTTTT.

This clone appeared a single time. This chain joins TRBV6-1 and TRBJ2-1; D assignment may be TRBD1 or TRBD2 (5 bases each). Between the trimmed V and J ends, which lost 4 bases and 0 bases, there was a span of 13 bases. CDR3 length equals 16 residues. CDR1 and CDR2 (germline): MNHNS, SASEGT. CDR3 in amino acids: CASSVDWGSSYNEQFF. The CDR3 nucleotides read TGTGCCAGCAGTGTGGACTGGGGGAGCTCCTACAATGAGCAGTTCTTC.

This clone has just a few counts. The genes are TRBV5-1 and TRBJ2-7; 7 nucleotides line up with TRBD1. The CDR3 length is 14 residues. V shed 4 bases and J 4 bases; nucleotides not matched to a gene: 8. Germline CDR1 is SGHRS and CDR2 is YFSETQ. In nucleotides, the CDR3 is TGCGCCAGCAGCCTGGACAGGAGAATATACGAGCAGTACTTC. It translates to CASSLDRRIYEQYF.

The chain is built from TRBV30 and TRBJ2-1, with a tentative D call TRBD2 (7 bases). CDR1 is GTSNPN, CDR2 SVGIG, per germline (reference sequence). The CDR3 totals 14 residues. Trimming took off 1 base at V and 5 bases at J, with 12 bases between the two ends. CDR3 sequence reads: CAWSEGGGHNEQFF. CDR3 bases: TGTGCCTGGAGTGAAGGCGGGGGCCACAATGAGCAGTTCTTC.

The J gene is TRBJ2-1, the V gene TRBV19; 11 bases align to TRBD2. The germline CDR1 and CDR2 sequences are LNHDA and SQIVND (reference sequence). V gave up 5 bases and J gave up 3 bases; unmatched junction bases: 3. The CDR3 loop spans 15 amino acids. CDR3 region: CASSATSGNYNEQFF. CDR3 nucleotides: TGTGCCAGTAGTGCGACTAGCGGGAACTACAATGAGCAGTTCTTC.

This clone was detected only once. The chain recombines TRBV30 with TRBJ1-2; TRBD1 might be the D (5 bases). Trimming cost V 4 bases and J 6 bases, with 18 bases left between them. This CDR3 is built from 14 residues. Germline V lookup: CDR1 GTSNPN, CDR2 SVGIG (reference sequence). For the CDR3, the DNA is TGTGCCTGGAAACGAACCTCAACAGGAGATGGCTACACCTTC. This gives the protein CAWKRTSTGDGYTF.

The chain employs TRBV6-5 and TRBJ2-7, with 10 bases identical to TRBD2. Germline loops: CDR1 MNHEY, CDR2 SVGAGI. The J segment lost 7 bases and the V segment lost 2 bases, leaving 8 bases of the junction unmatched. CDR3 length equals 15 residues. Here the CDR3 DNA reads TGTGCCAGCAGTTACGTGGCTAGCGGGAGAGGGGAGCAGTACTTC. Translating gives CASSYVASGRGEQYF.

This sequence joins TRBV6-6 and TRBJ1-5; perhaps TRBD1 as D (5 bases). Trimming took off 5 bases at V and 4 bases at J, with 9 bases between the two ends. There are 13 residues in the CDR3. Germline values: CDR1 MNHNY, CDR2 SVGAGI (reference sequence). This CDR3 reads CASSDRPNQPQHF. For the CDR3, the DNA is TGTGCCAGCAGTGACAGACCGAATCAGCCCCAGCATTTT.

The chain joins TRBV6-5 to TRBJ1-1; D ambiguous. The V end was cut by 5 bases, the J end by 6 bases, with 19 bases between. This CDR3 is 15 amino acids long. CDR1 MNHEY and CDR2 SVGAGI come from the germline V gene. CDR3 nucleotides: TGTGCCAGCAGTCCCCAGCTCCCGCGCGTTCCTGAAGCTTTCTTT. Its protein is CASSPQLPRVPEAFF.

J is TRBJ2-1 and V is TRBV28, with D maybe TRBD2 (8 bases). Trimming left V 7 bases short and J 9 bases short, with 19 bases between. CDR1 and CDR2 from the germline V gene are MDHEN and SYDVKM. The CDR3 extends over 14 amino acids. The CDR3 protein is CASIRGGLGAEQFF. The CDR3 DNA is TGTGCCAGCATCAGGGGGGGACTAGGTGCTGAGCAGTTCTTC.

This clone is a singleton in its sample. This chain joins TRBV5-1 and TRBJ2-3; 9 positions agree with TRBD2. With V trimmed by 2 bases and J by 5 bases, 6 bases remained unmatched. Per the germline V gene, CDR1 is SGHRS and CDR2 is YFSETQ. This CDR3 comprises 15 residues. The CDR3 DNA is TGCGCCAGCAGCTTTAGCGGGAGTCTCGGAGATACGCAGTATTTT. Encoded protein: CASSFSGSLGDTQYF.

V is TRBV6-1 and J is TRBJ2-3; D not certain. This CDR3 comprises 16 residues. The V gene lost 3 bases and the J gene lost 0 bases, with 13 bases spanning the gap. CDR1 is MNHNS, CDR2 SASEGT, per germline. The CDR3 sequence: CASSETLTTSTDTQYF. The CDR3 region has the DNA TGTGCCAGCAGTGAGACTCTGACGACTAGCACAGATACGCAGTATTTT.

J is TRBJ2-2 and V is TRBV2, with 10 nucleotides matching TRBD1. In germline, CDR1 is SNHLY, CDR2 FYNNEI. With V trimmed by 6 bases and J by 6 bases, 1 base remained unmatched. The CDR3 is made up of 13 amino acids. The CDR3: CASRGTGAGELFF. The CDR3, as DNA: TGTGCCAGCAGGGGGACAGGGGCCGGGGAGCTGTTTTTT.

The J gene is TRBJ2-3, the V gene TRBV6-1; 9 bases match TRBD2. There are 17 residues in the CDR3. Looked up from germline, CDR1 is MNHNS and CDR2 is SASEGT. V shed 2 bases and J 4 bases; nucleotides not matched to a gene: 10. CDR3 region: CASSEYPSGVLADTQYF. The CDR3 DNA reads TGTGCCAGCAGTGAATATCCTAGCGGGGTACTTGCAGATACGCAGTATTTT.

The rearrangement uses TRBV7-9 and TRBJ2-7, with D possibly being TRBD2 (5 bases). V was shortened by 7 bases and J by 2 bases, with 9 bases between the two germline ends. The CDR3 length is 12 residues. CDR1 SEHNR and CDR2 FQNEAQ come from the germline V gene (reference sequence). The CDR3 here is CASKSGAYEQYF. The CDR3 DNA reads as TGTGCCAGCAAGTCCGGGGCCTACGAGCAGTACTTC.

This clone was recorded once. CDR3 region: CASSPPGHNYGYTF. Here the CDR3 DNA reads TGTGCCAGCTCACCACCGGGACATAACTATGGCTACACCTTC. The chain joins TRBV18 to TRBJ1-2; D is perhaps TRBD1 (6 bases). The CDR3 runs to 14 residues. V dropped 0 bases and J dropped 1 base, with 6 bases sitting between them. Germline V gene lookup returns CDR1 KGHSH and CDR2 LQKENI. The complete variable domain, with remaining parts taken from reference TRBV18 and TRBJ1-2, reads NAGVMQNPRHLVRRRGQEARLRCSPMKGHSHVYWYRQLPEEGLKFMVYLQKENIIDESGMPKERFSAEFPKEGPSILRIQQVVRGDSAAYFCASSPPGHNYGYTFGSGTRLTVV.

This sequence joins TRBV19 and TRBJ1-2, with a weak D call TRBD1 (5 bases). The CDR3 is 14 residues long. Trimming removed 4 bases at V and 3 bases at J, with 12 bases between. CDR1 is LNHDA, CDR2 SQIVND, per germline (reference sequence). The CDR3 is CASSTAGTDYGYTF. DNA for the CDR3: TGTGCCAGTAGTACAGCTGGGACGGACTATGGCTACACCTTC. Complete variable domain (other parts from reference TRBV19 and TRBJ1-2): DGGITQSPKYLFRKEGQNVTLSCEQNLNHDAMYWYRQDPGQGLRLIYYSQIVNDFQKGDIAEGYSVSREKKESFPLTVTSAQKNPTAFYLCASSTAGTDYGYTFGSGTRLTVV.

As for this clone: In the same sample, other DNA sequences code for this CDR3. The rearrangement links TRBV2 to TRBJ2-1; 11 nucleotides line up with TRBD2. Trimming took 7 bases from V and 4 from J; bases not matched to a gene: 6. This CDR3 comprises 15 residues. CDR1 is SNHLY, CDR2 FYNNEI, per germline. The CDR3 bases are TGTGCCAGCAACTTAGCGGGGGGGCAGTACAATGAGCAGTTCTTC. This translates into CASNLAGGQYNEQFF.

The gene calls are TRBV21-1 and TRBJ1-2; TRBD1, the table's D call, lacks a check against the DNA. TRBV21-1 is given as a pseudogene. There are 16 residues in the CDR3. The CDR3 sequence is CASPQPGRPTNYGYTF. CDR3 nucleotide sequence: TGTGCCAGTCCCCAACCAGGCAGGCCAACTAACTATGGCTACACCTTC.

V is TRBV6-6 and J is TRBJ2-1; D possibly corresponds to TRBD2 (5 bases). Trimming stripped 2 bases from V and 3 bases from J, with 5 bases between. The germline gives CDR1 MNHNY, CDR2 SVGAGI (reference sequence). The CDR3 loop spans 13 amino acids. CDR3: CASSYRDYNEQFF. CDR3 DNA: TGTGCCAGCAGTTACCGGGACTACAATGAGCAGTTCTTC.